This TCR beta chain was obtained from a study of cytomegalovirus exposure and HLA in healthy donors. Turning to the study itself: HLA-typed donors were the source of 90 million or so unique TCRs, which an early data release held. For the roughly 400 genotyped donors, 65% to 90% fell within the Caucasian-associated ancestry cluster.

General study points: In a later analysis, a genetic analysis reported fewer productive-TCR N-insertions in an Asian-associated ancestry cluster than the cohort average.

Donors showed nominal health when sampled, although they likely had unrecorded immune exposures. PCR involved 60 Vbeta and 13 Jbeta primers. Some clones are missing from TCRdb's copy, which holds only in-frame ones; the method was immunoSEQ multiplex PCR. The sample carries roughly 150,000 clones, 70% to 80% recorded once. The CDR3 runs to 18 residues. The V end was cut by 7 bases, the J end by 2 bases, with 30 bases between. From germline, CDR1 is SQVTM and CDR2 ANQGSEA. Comments on this clone: As yet, its antigen is unknown.

The sequenced sample was PBMCs. The clonotype was recovered from a woman aged 55-75 years in good health and CMV-seropositive. The chain combines TRBV29-1 with TRBJ2-7, with D possibly TRBD2 on 5 matching bases. CDR3 nucleotide sequence: TGCAGCGCCTTCCGAAGGGAGCTAAAGTTATATGCGCCCTACGAGCAGTACTTC. It codes for CSAFRRELKLYAPYEQYF.